The present T cell receptor (beta chain) was sequenced within a study of blood T cell repertoires in COVID-19. Looking at the study overall: Sites across the United States, Italy and Spain contributed samples from acute and convalescent COVID-19. Sample material is recorded as cDNA or gDNA derived from T cells, B-cell-depleted T cells, or PBMCs.

Original processing methods: The authors estimated nucleated cell counts from reference gene primer amplification. The table came from immunoSEQ multiplex PCR; TCRdb's copy has only in-frame clones and leaves some out. That table furnishes V, J and clone size, whereas the DNA furnished D and trimming. The sample yields 240,000 or so clones, approximately 83% seen once. V was pared by 1 base and J by 7 bases, with 6 bases between. CDR3 size: 13 residues. The gene calls are TRBV5-3 and TRBJ1-6; D remains unclear. TRBV5-3 is an ORF for which the function is uncertain. Sequenced material: peripheral blood. The receptor's source is a woman in her 30s who had recovered from COVID-19. Here the CDR3 DNA reads TGTGCCAGAAGCTTGCGTTTAAATTCACCCCTCCACTTT. Its translation: CARSLRLNSPLHF.